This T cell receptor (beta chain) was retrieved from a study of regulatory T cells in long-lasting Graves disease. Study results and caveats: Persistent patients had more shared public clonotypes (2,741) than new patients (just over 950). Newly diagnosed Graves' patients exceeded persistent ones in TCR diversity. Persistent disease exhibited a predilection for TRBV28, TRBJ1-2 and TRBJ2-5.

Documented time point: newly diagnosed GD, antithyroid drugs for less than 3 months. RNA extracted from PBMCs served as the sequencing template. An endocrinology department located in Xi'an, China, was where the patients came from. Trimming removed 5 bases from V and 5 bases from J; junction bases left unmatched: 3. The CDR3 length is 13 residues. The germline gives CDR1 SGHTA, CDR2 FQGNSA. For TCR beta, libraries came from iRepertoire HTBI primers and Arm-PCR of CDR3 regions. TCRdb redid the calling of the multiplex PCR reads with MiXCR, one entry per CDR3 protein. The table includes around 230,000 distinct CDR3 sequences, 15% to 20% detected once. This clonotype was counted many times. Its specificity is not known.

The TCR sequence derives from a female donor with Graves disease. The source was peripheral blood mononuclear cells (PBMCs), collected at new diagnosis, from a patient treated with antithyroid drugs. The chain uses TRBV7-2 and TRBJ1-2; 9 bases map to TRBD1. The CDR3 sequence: CASSKQGAYGYTF. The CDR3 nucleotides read TGTGCCAGCAGCAAACAGGGGGCTTATGGCTACACCTTC.